This T cell receptor (beta chain) comes out of a study of CD8+ T cells in alopecia areata. Extracted RNA was reverse transcribed into cDNA, the sequencing template. The assay was immunoSEQ multiplex PCR, and TCRdb's table has in-frame clones only and misses some. Altogether 100,000 to 150,000 clones are present, almost 50% being singletons, with the ten largest covering under 20%. The TCR comes from a human donor with alopecia areata. This specimen was CD8+ T cells sorted from blood, taken at week 0.

The CDR3 nucleotides are TGTGCCAGCAGTAACCTTTGGGACAGGGCTAGCAATCAGCCCCAGCATTTT. It encodes CASSNLWDRASNQPQHF. The V and J genes are TRBV27 and TRBJ1-5, with TRBD1 matching 9 bases. Germline-derived CDR1 and CDR2 are MNHEY and SMNVEV (reference sequence). With V trimmed by 5 bases and J by 0 bases, 8 bases remained unmatched. This CDR3 has 17 residues.